Shown below are 32 T cell receptor beta chains from a single sample sequenced in a study of T cell repertoires in cytomegalovirus infection. TCRdb analysed the reads with MiXCR anew, one entry per CDR3 protein. The sample has 50,000 or so distinct CDR3 sequences; approximately 22% are singletons. Antigen specificity for these receptors is unknown. What was sequenced was PBMCs, sequenced either directly or after in vitro stimulation (not recorded which). The receptors originated from a human donor in good health (CMV status not recorded). Some clones in this sample may be carry-over from other donors' samples.

The CDR3 sequence is CASTTSSGFYSGNTIYF. CDR3 bases: TGTGCCAGCACCACTTCGAGCGGCTTCTACTCTGGAAACACCATATATTTT. The chain uses TRBV6-2 or TRBV6-3 and TRBJ1-3; D is unclear. V gave up 7 bases and J gave up 0 bases, with 19 bases separating them. This CDR3 has 17 residues. In germline, CDR1 is MNHEY, CDR2 SVGEGT.

This clonotype has ten or more counts. This sequence joins TRBV7-6 and TRBJ2-3, with D uncertain. Between the trimmed V and J ends, which lost 4 bases and 2 bases, there was a span of 7 bases. Germline loops: CDR1 SGHVS, CDR2 FNYEAQ. The CDR3 length is 13 residues. Here the CDR3 reads CASSSRPTDTQYF. CDR3 in DNA: TGTGCCAGCAGCTCCCGGCCCACAGATACGCAGTATTTT.

This clonotype has ten or more counts. This chain connects TRBV6-1 to TRBJ2-1; no firm D call. The V end lost 6 bases, the J end lost 6 bases, and 12 bases lay between the germline ends. Germline assignment: CDR1 MNHNS and CDR2 SASEGT. CDR3 length: 13 residues. The CDR3 protein is CASSMTRSNEQFF. CDR3 coding DNA: TGTGCCAGCAGCATGACTCGTTCCAATGAGCAGTTCTTC.

This clonotype came up many times. This chain links TRBV9 with TRBJ2-3, with D maybe TRBD2 (6 bases). This CDR3 comprises 14 residues. Per germline, CDR1 SGDLS and CDR2 YYNGEE. V was shortened by 2 bases and J by 1 base, with 8 bases between the two germline ends. This CDR3 is CASSVSSGTDTQYF. CDR3 DNA sequence: TGTGCCAGCAGCGTGTCTAGCGGCACAGATACGCAGTATTTT.

This clonotype has more than one count but fewer than ten. The rearrangement joins TRBV5-6 to TRBJ2-3, with D tentatively TRBD2 (5 bases). In germline, CDR1 is SGHDT, CDR2 YYEEEE. Between the trimmed V and J ends, which lost 4 bases and 2 bases, there was a span of 11 bases. The CDR3 has 14 residues. The CDR3 coding sequence is TGTGCCAGCAGCCTGGAGCGGAACACAGATACGCAGTATTTT. This sequence encodes CASSLERNTDTQYF.

This clonotype was seen repeatedly, ten times or more. The chain combines TRBV7-2 with TRBJ2-6, with TRBD1 as a possible D gene (5 bases). The CDR3 length is 17 residues. Trimming pared 1 base from V and 0 bases from J, leaving 10 bases between. The germline V gene has CDR1 SGHTA and CDR2 FQGNSA. CDR3 protein: CASSLVSTASGANVLTF. DNA of the CDR3: TGTGCCAGCAGCTTAGTTTCGACAGCCTCTGGGGCCAACGTCCTGACTTTC.

The chain uses TRBV7-8 and TRBJ2-7, with D perhaps given as TRBD1 or TRBD2 (5 bases each). V lost 1 base, J lost 0 bases, and 13 bases lay in between. Per the germline V gene, CDR1 is SGHVS and CDR2 is FQNEAQ. The CDR3 consists of 16 residues. The CDR3 is CASSLGDGRLSYEQYF. The CDR3 DNA is TGTGCCAGCAGCTTAGGGGACGGTCGGCTCTCCTACGAGCAGTACTTC.

This clonotype occurred a few times. CDR3 region: CASSLGQGVYNEQFF. The CDR3 region has the DNA TGCGCCAGCAGCTTGGGGCAGGGGGTCTACAATGAGCAGTTCTTC. The V and J genes are TRBV5-1 and TRBJ2-1; TRBD1 agrees at 7 bases. The germline V gene has CDR1 SGHRS and CDR2 YFSETQ. V lost 0 bases, J lost 3 bases, and 3 bases stayed unmatched. This CDR3 contains 15 residues.

The sample holds a few counts of this clonotype. V and J are TRBV6-6 and TRBJ2-7, with D possibly matching TRBD1 (5 bases). Trimming pared 6 bases from V and 4 bases from J, leaving 19 bases between. Germline CDR1 MNHNY, CDR2 SVGAGI (reference sequence). This CDR3 has 15 residues. DNA for the CDR3: TGTGCCAGCAGCCCGGTTGGCAGTTCAGGGTACGAGCAGTACTTC. Its protein product is CASSPVGSSGYEQYF.

The gene calls are TRBV19 and TRBJ1-1, with unresolved D. V was shortened by 10 bases and J by 1 base, with 16 bases between the two germline ends. Germline CDR1 is LNHDA and CDR2 is SQIVND (reference sequence). The CDR3 contains 14 residues. The CDR3 coding sequence is TGTGCCACCAAATCCCCGGGGAAGAACACTGAAGCTTTCTTT. As protein: CATKSPGKNTEAFF.

In this sample, this clonotype turned up a few times. The CDR3 reads CASKRDRGILADTQYF. Written as DNA, the CDR3 is TGTGCCAGCAAGAGGGACAGGGGCATCCTCGCAGATACGCAGTATTTT. The chain combines TRBV6-5 with TRBJ2-3; TRBD1 agrees at 10 bases. The ends lost 7 bases at V and 4 bases at J; junction bases unmatched: 11. The CDR3 extends over 16 amino acids. The germline gives CDR1 MNHEY, CDR2 SVGAGI.

This clonotype has just a few counts. The chain uses TRBV11-2 and TRBJ2-7; no clear D gene. Germline lookup yields CDR1 SGHAT and CDR2 FQNNGV. Trimming cost V 2 bases and J 0 bases, with 11 bases left between them. The CDR3 extends over 15 amino acids. The CDR3 protein is CASSLRPLSSYEQYF. For the CDR3, the DNA is TGTGCCAGCAGCTTAAGACCCCTGAGCTCCTACGAGCAGTACTTC.

The chain couples TRBV7-6 to TRBJ2-7, with D unclear. This CDR3 comprises 17 residues. Trimming removed 5 bases from V and 0 bases from J, with 20 bases in between. Germline V lookup: CDR1 SGHVS, CDR2 FNYEAQ. CDR3 loop: CASSPLLWFPSSYEQYF. In DNA form, the CDR3 reads TGTGCCAGCAGCCCCCTTCTGTGGTTCCCAAGCTCCTACGAGCAGTACTTC.

The V and J genes are TRBV12-3 or TRBV12-4 and TRBJ2-7; tentatively, D is TRBD1 (5 bases). The CDR3 covers 12 residues. Trimming stripped 5 bases from V and 6 bases from J, with 11 bases between. CDR3 sequence reads: CASSPTGIEQYF. The CDR3 coding sequence is TGTGCCAGCAGTCCAACAGGAATCGAGCAGTACTTC.

This clonotype was seen more than once but under ten times. This sequence joins TRBV24-1 and TRBJ2-6; D not resolved. V lost 5 bases to trimming and J lost 1 base, with 11 bases between them. The CDR3 consists of 16 residues. The germline CDR1 and CDR2 sequences are KGHDR and SFDVKD. The CDR3 loop is CATSGGIGSGANVLTF. The CDR3 nucleotides are TGTGCCACCAGTGGAGGTATAGGGTCTGGGGCCAACGTCCTGACTTTC.

This clonotype was seen ten or more times. This chain links TRBV4-1 with TRBJ2-5, with D unresolved. Germline assignment: CDR1 MGHRA and CDR2 YSYEKL. V was shortened by 1 base and J by 4 bases, with 10 bases between the two germline ends. This CDR3 region has 14 residues. The CDR3, as DNA: TGCGCCAGCAGCCAAGTTAGTAGTCGAGAGACCCAGTACTTC. Amino acid sequence: CASSQVSSRETQYF.

In its sample, this clonotype was seen many times. The V gene is TRBV5-8, the J gene TRBJ1-5; 7 bases match TRBD1. This CDR3 region has 15 residues. With V trimmed by 2 bases and J by 4 bases, 6 bases remained unmatched. CDR1 SGHTS and CDR2 YDEGEE come from the germline V gene. In DNA form, the CDR3 reads TGTGCCAGCAGCTTCGGGACAGCCGCAAATCAGCCCCAGCATTTT. It is translated as CASSFGTAANQPQHF.

Points on this clonotype: A read error is possible here, since a much larger clone lies one base away. This chain connects TRBV11-2 to TRBJ2-7; no reliable D call. The CDR3 sequence is 15 residues long. Germline V gene sequence: CDR1 SGHAT, CDR2 FQNNGV. Trimming pared 3 bases from V and 3 bases from J, leaving 15 bases between. This CDR3 is CASSFVGTAVYEQYF. DNA for the CDR3: TGTGCCAGCAGCTTTGTCGGAACTGCGGTCTACGAGCAGTACTTC.

The CDR3 sequence is CASSLVTGQDYEQYF. DNA of the CDR3: TGCGCCAGCAGCTTGGTGACAGGACAGGACTACGAGCAGTACTTC. The rearrangement joins TRBV5-1 to TRBJ2-7; 7 bases line up with TRBD1. Germline trimming cut 0 bases from V and 3 bases from J; bases unmatched to any gene: 6. The germline V gene encodes CDR1 SGHRS and CDR2 YFSETQ. The CDR3 totals 15 residues.

This chain connects TRBV7-9 to TRBJ2-7; D remains unclear. Trimming removed 5 bases at V and 2 bases at J, with 13 bases between. Germline lookup yields CDR1 SEHNR and CDR2 FQNEAQ (reference sequence). CDR3 length equals 14 residues. CDR3 region: CASSAEWPPYEQYF. CDR3 nucleotides: TGTGCCAGCAGCGCTGAGTGGCCGCCCTACGAGCAGTACTTC. Looking up the rest from reference TRBV7-9 and TRBJ2-7 gives the full variable domain: DTGVSQNPRHKITKRGQNVTFRCDPISEHNRLYWYRQTLGQGPEFLTYFQNEAQLEKSRLLSDRFSAERPKGSFSTLEIQRTEQGDSAMYLCASSAEWPPYEQYFGPGTRLTVT.

At least ten counts were recorded for this clonotype. The chain couples TRBV15 to TRBJ1-3; D not certain. Looked up from germline, CDR1 is LNHNV and CDR2 is YYDKDF (reference sequence). The CDR3 has 14 amino acids. V was cut by 8 bases and J by 0 bases, with 11 bases left in between. CDR3 coding DNA: TGTGCCACCCTGGACGGATTCTCTGGAAACACCATATATTTT. Encoded protein: CATLDGFSGNTIYF.

This clonotype occurred many times. V is TRBV19 and J is TRBJ1-5; 8 bases match TRBD1. The CDR3 has 14 amino acids. CDR1 and CDR2 from the germline V gene are LNHDA and SQIVND (reference sequence). With 5 bases clipped from V and 4 bases from J, the junction kept 4 bases outside the gene matches. CDR3 DNA sequence: TGTGCCAGTAGTTTGACAGGGGCGAATCAGCCCCAGCATTTT. Amino acid sequence: CASSLTGANQPQHF.

This chain connects TRBV12-3 or TRBV12-4 to TRBJ1-4; D remains ambiguous. This CDR3 region has 13 residues. The V and J ends lost 5 bases and 5 bases respectively, with 9 bases between them. The CDR3 reads CASSPNGNEKLFF. The CDR3 DNA sequence: TGTGCCAGCAGTCCTAACGGGAATGAAAAACTGTTTTTT.

This chain connects TRBV4-1 to TRBJ2-5; D is ambiguous. The ends were cut back, 3 bases at V and 0 bases at J, with 11 bases in the middle. Germline CDR1 is MGHRA and CDR2 is YSYEKL. The CDR3 has 15 amino acids. CDR3 sequence (DNA): TGCGCCAGCAGCCAGGGCGAGACTTACCAAGAGACCCAGTACTTC. It specifies CASSQGETYQETQYF.

A remark on this clonotype: This sequence may be a read error, since a much larger clone differs from it by one base. V usage is TRBV12-3 or TRBV12-4 and J usage is TRBJ2-3; TRBD2 matches at 9 bases. The CDR3 length is 15 residues. The CDR3 region is CAGSPGGGGADTQYF. The CDR3 nucleotides read TGTGCCGGCAGCCCGGGGGGCGGGGGGGCAGATACGCAGTATTTT.

This clonotype was detected many times. The chain has TRBV7-2 and TRBJ2-2; TRBD1 matches at 7 bases. The CDR3 length is 13 residues. From germline, CDR1 is SGHTA and CDR2 FQGNSA. Trimming at V came to 4 bases and at J to 5 bases, leaving 1 base not matched to a gene. The CDR3, as DNA: TGTGCCAGCAGCTCGACAGGGACCGGGGAGCTGTTTTTT. It encodes CASSSTGTGELFF.

The chain's CDR3 is CASSQNPGTSNEKLFF. CDR3 DNA: TGCGCCAGCAGCCAGAACCCCGGGACCTCTAATGAAAAACTGTTTTTT. This chain uses TRBV5-1 with TRBJ1-4; a weak D match, TRBD1 (5 bases). Germline V gene lookup returns CDR1 SGHRS and CDR2 YFSETQ. V was trimmed by 4 bases and J by 3 bases, leaving 16 bases between them. This CDR3 has 16 amino acids.

This clonotype occurred many times. The gene calls are TRBV7-2 and TRBJ2-1; D unclear. The CDR3 spans 15 residues. The germline CDR1 and CDR2 sequences are SGHTA and FQGNSA. V was trimmed by 0 bases and J by 0 bases, leaving 6 bases between them. The CDR3 region is CASSLAGYSYNEQFF. CDR3 DNA: TGTGCCAGCAGCTTAGCAGGGTACTCCTACAATGAGCAGTTCTTC.

The table lists this clonotype with many counts. The CDR3 loop reads CASTDYRGQGGTEAFF. CDR3 sequence (DNA): TGTGCCAGCACCGATTACCGGGGACAGGGAGGTACTGAAGCTTTCTTT. V gene TRBV7-8 combines with J gene TRBJ1-1, with 9 nucleotides matching TRBD1. Trimming cost V 7 bases and J 5 bases; bases outside gene matches: 14. The CDR3 covers 16 residues. Germline loops: CDR1 SGHVS, CDR2 FQNEAQ.

The chain carries TRBV7-2 and TRBJ2-3; possibly TRBD2 for D (6 bases). The CDR3 is made up of 16 amino acids. Per germline, CDR1 SGHTA and CDR2 FQGNSA. Between the trimmed V and J ends, which lost 7 bases and 1 base, there was a span of 18 bases. The CDR3 here is CASTRSLAQRTDTQYF. CDR3 nucleotides: TGTGCCAGCACCCGATCACTAGCCCAACGCACAGATACGCAGTATTTT.

The chain carries TRBV12-3 or TRBV12-4 and TRBJ1-1; tentative D call: TRBD1 (6 bases). This CDR3 region has 11 residues. V lost 6 bases to trimming and J lost 7 bases, with 9 bases between them. The CDR3: CASRLQGEAFF. CDR3 in DNA: TGTGCCAGCAGGTTACAGGGTGAAGCTTTCTTT.

Here the CDR3 reads CASSDLIGTDTQYF. DNA for the CDR3: TGTGCCAGCAGTGACTTGATAGGCACAGATACGCAGTATTTT. The rearrangement links TRBV2 to TRBJ2-3; D is unclear. The CDR3 is 14 amino acids. Germline V gives CDR1 SNHLY, CDR2 FYNNEI. Between the trimmed V and J ends, which lost 3 bases and 1 base, there was a span of 8 bases.